Here is one T cell receptor beta chain with its context. Its antigen is unknown. This sample is drawn from a study of T cell repertoires in cytomegalovirus infection. Looking at the study overall: Indicated by public TCR beta signatures were CMV infection and matching HLA type.

TCRdb called the reads again in MiXCR, with one record for every CDR3 protein. This table holds 150,000 to 200,000 distinct CDR3 sequences, 8% to 10% found once. Notes on the study in general: Ex vivo responses were dominated by HLA-C-restricted CMV-specific TCR beta clonotypes. Individuals carrying CMV plus the relevant HLA were identified by cumulative frequency of public TCR beta families.

Per the germline V gene, CDR1 is GTSNPN and CDR2 is SVGIG (reference sequence). The V end was cut by 5 bases, the J end by 0 bases, with 16 bases between. The CDR3 sequence is 15 residues long. The sequenced sample was PBMCs. This clonotype originated in a human donor in good health (CMV status not recorded). Some clones in this sample may be carry-over from other donors' samples. The genes are TRBV30 and TRBJ1-1; the D gene is possibly TRBD1 (5 bases). Here the CDR3 DNA reads TGTGCCTGGCTTAGTCCGGGACGGATGAACACTGAAGCTTTCTTT. Translating it yields CAWLSPGRMNTEAFF.